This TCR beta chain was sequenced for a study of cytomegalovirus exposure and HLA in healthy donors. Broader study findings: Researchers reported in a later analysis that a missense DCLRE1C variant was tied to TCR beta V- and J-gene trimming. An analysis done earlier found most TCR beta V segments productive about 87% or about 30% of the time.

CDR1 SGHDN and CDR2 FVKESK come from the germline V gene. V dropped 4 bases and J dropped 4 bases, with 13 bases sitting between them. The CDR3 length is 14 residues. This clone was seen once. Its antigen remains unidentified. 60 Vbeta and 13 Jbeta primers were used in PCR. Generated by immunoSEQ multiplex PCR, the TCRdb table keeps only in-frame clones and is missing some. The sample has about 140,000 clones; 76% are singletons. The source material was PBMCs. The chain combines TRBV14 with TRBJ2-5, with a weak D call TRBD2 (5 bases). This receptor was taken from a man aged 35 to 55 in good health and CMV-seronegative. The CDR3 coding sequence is TGTGCCAGCAGCCCTAATCTGGGGAGAGAGACCCAGTACTTC. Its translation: CASSPNLGRETQYF.